This entry describes one T cell receptor (beta chain). Germline V gives CDR1 MNHNY, CDR2 SVGAGI (reference sequence). Trimming removed 6 bases at V and 0 bases at J, with 6 bases between. This CDR3 spans 12 amino acids. This sample was taken from a study of shared clonotypes between healthy human individuals. The naive CD8 fraction comprised CD45RO-negative cells positively selected for CCR7 and excluded terminally differentiated effector memory CD45RA+ cells. As originally analysed: Quality scores were absent from the junction-only immunoSEQ sequences, so filtering differed. The method was immunoSEQ multiplex PCR; TCRdb's version includes in-frame clones alone and lacks a portion of them. That table supplies the V and J calls and clone size; D and trimming were determined from the DNA. Of more than 550,000 clones listed, about 92% are singletons.

Sequenced sample: naive CD8+ T cells sorted from blood. The genes are TRBV6-6 and TRBJ2-7, with D possibly called TRBD1 or TRBD2 (5 bases each). The clonotype comes from a man aged 25-45 years in good health. Here the CDR3 reads CASSGTSYEQYF. The CDR3, as DNA: TGTGCCAGCAGCGGGACCTCCTACGAGCAGTACTTC.